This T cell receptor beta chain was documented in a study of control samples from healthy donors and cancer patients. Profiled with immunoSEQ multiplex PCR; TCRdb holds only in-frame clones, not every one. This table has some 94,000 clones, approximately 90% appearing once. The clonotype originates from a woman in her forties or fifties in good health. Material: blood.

This chain's CDR3 is CATTDRGGNQPQHF. The CDR3 DNA reads as TGTGCCACGACCGACCGCGGCGGCAATCAGCCCCAGCATTTT. The chain is built from TRBV19 and TRBJ1-5, with D uncertain. In germline, CDR1 is LNHDA, CDR2 SQIVND (reference sequence). This CDR3 has 14 amino acids. Trimming left V 10 bases short and J 2 bases short, with 15 bases between.